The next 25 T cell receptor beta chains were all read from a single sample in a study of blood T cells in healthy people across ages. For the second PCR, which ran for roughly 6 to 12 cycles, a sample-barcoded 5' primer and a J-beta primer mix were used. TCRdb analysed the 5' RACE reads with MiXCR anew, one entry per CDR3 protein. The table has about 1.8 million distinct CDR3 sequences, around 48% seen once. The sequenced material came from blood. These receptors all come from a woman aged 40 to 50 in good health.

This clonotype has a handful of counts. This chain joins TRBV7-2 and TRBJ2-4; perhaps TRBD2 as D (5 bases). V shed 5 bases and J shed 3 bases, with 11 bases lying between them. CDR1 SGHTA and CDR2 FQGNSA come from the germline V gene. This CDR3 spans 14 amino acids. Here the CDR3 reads CASSTSGNKNIQYF. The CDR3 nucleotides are TGTGCCAGCAGCACCTCCGGGAACAAAAACATTCAGTACTTC.

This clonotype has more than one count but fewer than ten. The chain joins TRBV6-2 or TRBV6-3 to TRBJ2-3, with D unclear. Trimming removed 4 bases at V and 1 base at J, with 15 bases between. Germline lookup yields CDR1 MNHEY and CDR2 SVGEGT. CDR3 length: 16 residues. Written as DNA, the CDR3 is TGTGCCAGCAGTTCGGCCGAACGGTTTCGCACAGATACGCAGTATTTT. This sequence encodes CASSSAERFRTDTQYF.

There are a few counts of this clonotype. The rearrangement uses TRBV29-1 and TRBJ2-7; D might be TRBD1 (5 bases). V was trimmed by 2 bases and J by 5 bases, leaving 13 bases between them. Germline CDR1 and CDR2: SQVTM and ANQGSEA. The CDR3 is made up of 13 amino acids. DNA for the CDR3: TGCAGCGTTGAATCCAGGGTTAACAACGAGCAGTACTTC. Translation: CSVESRVNNEQYF.

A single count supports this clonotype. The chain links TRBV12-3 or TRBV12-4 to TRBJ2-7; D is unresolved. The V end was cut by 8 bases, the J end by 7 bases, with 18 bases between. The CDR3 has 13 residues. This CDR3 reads CASRRDHKNEQYF. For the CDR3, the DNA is TGTGCCAGCCGCCGAGACCACAAAAATGAGCAGTACTTC.

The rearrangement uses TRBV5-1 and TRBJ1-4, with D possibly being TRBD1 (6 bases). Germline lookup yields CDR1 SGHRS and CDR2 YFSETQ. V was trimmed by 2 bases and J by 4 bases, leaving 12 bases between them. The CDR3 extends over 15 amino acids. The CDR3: CASSFTGAHNEKLFF. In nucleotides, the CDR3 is TGCGCCAGCAGCTTCACGGGGGCCCATAATGAAAAACTGTTTTTT.

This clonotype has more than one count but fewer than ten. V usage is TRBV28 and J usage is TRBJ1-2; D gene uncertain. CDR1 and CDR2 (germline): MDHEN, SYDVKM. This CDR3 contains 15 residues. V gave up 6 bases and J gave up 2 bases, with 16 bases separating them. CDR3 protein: CASSRPRVANYGYTF. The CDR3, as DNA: TGTGCCAGCAGCCGCCCAAGGGTGGCCAACTATGGCTACACCTTC.

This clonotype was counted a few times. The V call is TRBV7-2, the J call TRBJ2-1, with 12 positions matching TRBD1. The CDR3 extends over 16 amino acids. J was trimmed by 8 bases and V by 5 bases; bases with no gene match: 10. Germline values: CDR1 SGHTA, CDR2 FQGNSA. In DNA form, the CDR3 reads TGTGCCAGCAGCCAACCTTGGGGACAGGGGGCGGATGAGCAGTTCTTC. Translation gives CASSQPWGQGADEQFF.

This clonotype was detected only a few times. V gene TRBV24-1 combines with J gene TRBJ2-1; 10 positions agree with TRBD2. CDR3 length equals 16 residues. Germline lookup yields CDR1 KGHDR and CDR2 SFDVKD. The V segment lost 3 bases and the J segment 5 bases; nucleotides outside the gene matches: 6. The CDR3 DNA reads TGTGCCACCAGTGATCCCTCCAGCGGGGGGGACAATGAGCAGTTCTTC. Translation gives CATSDPSSGGDNEQFF.

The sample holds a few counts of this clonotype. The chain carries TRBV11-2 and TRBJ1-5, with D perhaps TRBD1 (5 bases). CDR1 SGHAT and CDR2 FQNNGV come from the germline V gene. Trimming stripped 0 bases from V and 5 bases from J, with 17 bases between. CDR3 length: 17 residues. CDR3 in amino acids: CASSLDESREMDQPQHF. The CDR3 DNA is TGTGCCAGCAGCTTAGATGAATCCAGGGAGATGGATCAGCCCCAGCATTTT.

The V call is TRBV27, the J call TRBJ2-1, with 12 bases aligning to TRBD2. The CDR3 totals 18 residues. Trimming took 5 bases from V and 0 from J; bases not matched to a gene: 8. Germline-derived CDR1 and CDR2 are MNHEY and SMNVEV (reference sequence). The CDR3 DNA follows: TGTGCCAGCAGTCCACTAGCGGGGGGCTCTAGCTCCTACAATGAGCAGTTCTTC. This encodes CASSPLAGGSSSYNEQFF.

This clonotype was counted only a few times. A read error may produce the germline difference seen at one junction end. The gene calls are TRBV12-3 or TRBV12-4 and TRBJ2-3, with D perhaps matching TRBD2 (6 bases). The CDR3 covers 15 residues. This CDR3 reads CASTPGVGLTDTQYF. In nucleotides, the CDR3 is TGTGCCAGCACCCCGGGGGTCGGGCTTACAGATACACAGTATTTT.

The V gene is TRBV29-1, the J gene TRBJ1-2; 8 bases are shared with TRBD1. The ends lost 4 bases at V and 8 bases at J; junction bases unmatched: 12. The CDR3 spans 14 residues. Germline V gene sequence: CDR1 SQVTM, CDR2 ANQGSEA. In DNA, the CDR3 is TGCAGCGTTGTCTGGCCCGCCGGGACAGGAGGCTACACCTTC. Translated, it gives CSVVWPAGTGGYTF.

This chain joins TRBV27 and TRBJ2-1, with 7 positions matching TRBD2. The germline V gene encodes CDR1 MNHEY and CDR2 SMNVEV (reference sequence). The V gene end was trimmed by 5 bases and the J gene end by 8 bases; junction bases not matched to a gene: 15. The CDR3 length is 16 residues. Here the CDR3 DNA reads TGTGCCAGCAGTCCGAAGGGGATTTTACGGGGGGATGAGCAGTTCTTC. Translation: CASSPKGILRGDEQFF.

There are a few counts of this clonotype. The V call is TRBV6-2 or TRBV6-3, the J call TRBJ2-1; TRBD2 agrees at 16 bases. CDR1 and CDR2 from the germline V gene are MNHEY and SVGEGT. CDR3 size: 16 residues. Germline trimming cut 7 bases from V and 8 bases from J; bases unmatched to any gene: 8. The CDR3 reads CASTDPGTSGGDEQFF. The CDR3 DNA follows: TGTGCCAGCACCGACCCCGGGACTAGCGGGGGGGATGAGCAGTTCTTC.

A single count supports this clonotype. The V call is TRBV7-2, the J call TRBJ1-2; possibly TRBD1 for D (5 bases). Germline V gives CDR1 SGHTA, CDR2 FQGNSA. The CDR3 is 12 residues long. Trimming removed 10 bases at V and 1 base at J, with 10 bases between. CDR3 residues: CATATVNYGYTF. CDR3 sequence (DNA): TGTGCCACCGCGACAGTTAACTATGGCTACACCTTC.

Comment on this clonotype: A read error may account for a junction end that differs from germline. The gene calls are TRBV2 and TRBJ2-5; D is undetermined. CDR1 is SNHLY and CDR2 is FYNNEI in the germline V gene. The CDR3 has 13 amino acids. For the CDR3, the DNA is TGCGCCAGCAGTTTTCTTCGTTCGGCCCAGCAGTACTTC. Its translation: CASSFLRSAQQYF. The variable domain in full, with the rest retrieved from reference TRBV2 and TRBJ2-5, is EPEVTQTPSHQVTQMGQEVILRCVPISNHLYFYWYRQILGQKVEFLVSFYNNEISEKSEIFDDQFSVERPDGSNFTLKIRSTKLEDSAMYFCASSFLRSAQQYFGPGTRLLVL.

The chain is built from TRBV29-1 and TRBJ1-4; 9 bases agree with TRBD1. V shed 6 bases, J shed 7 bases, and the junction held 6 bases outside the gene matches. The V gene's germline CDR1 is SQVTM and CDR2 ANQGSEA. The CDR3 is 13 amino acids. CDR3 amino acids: CSVRQGGGEKLFF. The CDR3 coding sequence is TGCAGCGTCCGACAGGGGGGAGGTGAAAAACTGTTTTTT.

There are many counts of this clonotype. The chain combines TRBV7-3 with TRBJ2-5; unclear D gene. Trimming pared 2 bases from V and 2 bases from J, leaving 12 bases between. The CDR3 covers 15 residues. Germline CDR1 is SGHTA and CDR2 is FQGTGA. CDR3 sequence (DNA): TGTGCCAGCAGCTTATCCCCGGGCAGGCAAGAGACCCAGTACTTC. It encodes CASSLSPGRQETQYF.

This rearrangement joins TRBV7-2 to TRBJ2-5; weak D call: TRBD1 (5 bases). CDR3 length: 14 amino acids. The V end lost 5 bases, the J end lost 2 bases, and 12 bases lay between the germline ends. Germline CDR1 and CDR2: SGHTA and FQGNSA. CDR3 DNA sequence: TGTGCCAGCAGCATCTACAGGTATCAAGAGACCCAGTACTTC. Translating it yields CASSIYRYQETQYF. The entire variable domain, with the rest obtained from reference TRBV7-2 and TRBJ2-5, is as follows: GAGVSQSPSNKVTEKGKDVELRCDPISGHTALYWYRQSLGQGLEFLIYFQGNSAPDKSGLPSDRFSAERTGGSVSTLTIQRTQQEDSAVYLCASSIYRYQETQYFGPGTRLLVL.

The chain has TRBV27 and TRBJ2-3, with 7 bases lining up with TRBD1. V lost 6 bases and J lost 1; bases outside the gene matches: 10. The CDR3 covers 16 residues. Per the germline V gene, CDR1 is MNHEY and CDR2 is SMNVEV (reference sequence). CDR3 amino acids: CASSKRRTGGTDTQYF. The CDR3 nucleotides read TGTGCCAGCAGCAAGCGTAGAACAGGGGGCACAGATACGCAGTATTTT.

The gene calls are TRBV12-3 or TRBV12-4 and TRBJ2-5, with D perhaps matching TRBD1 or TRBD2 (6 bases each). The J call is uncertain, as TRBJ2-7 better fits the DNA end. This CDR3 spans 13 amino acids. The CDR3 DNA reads TGTGCCAGCAGCCCCCCCGGGGGCCCCGAGCAGTACTTC. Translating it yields CASSPPGGPEQYF.

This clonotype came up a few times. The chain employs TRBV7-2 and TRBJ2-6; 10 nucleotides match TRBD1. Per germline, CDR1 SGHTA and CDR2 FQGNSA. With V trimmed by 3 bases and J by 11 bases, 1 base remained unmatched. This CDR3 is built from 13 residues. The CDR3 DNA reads TGTGCCAGCAGCTTGGACAGGGGGGACGTCCTGACTTTC. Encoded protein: CASSLDRGDVLTF.

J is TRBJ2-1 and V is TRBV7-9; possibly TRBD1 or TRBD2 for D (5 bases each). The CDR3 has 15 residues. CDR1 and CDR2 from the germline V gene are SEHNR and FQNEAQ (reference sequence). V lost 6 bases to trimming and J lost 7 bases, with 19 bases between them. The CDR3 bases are TGTGCCAGCAGAGTCCGGGACGTTCGTAAAAATGAGCAGTTCTTC. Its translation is CASRVRDVRKNEQFF.

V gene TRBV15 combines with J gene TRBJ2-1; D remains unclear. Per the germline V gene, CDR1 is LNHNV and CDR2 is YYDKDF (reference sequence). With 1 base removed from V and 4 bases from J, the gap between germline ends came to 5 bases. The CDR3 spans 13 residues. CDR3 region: CATSRAEYNEQFF. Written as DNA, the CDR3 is TGTGCCACCAGCAGAGCGGAGTACAATGAGCAGTTCTTC.

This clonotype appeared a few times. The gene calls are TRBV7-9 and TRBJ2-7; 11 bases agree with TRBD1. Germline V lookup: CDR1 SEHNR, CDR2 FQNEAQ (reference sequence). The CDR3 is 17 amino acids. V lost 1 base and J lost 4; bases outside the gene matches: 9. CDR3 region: CASSLEASGTGGYEQYF. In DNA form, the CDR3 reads TGTGCCAGCAGCTTAGAAGCTTCCGGGACAGGGGGTTACGAGCAGTACTTC.